One and the same sample provided the 5 T cell receptor beta chains below, sequenced in a study of early T cells in non-severe SARS-CoV-2 infection. TCRdb reanalysed the 5' RACE reads using MiXCR and keeps one entry per CDR3 protein. The table lists approximately 38,000 distinct CDR3 sequences, around 4.3% of them singletons, with about 6.3% in the top ten. Input material: whole blood. The origin of the receptors is an adult who was a healthcare worker with PCR-confirmed SARS-CoV-2 infection or an uninfected control (not recorded which).

At least ten counts were recorded for this clonotype. The chain has TRBV19 and TRBJ2-5; D gene unclear. Per germline, CDR1 LNHDA and CDR2 SQIVND (reference sequence). This CDR3 is 14 amino acids long. The germline V and J ends were trimmed by 3 bases and 1 base, with 9 bases remaining between them. The CDR3 coding sequence is TGTGCCAGTAGTATGGTTCCAGCCCAAGAGACCCAGTACTTC. Translating it yields CASSMVPAQETQYF.

In its sample, this clonotype was seen many times. The chain recombines TRBV27 with TRBJ2-7, with D hard to call. Trimming left V 3 bases short and J 3 bases short, with 9 bases between. Per germline, CDR1 MNHEY and CDR2 SMNVEV (reference sequence). The CDR3 sequence is 13 residues long. Here the CDR3 DNA reads TGTGCCAGCAGTTTTGGGCTTTTCTACGAGCAGTACTTC. This encodes CASSFGLFYEQYF.

In its sample, this clonotype was seen many times. The chain has TRBV6-6 and TRBJ1-5, with D possibly matching TRBD1 (6 bases). Looked up from germline, CDR1 is MNHNY and CDR2 is SVGAGI (reference sequence). This CDR3 comprises 15 residues. Trimming pared 0 bases from V and 5 bases from J, leaving 11 bases between. CDR3 sequence (DNA): TGTGCCAGCAGTTACTCGGGGCAGGGGCATCAGCCCCAGCATTTT. Its translation: CASSYSGQGHQPQHF.

This clonotype came up many times. The V call is TRBV28, the J call TRBJ2-3; possibly TRBD1 for D (6 bases). V lost 8 bases and J 10 bases, leaving 25 bases between the germline ends. The germline V gene encodes CDR1 MDHEN and CDR2 SYDVKM. The CDR3 consists of 15 residues. The CDR3 DNA is TGTGCCAGCCAGGGACGTACGCGACACACAGGGTCGCAGTATTTT. The encoded protein is CASQGRTRHTGSQYF.

The V and J genes are TRBV7-9 and TRBJ1-2; D unclear. V lost 1 base and J 8 bases, leaving 8 bases between the germline ends. The CDR3 consists of 12 residues. The germline V gene encodes CDR1 SEHNR and CDR2 FQNEAQ (reference sequence). The CDR3 is CASSLGLEGYTF. The CDR3 DNA follows: TGTGCCAGCAGCTTAGGTCTGGAAGGCTACACCTTC.